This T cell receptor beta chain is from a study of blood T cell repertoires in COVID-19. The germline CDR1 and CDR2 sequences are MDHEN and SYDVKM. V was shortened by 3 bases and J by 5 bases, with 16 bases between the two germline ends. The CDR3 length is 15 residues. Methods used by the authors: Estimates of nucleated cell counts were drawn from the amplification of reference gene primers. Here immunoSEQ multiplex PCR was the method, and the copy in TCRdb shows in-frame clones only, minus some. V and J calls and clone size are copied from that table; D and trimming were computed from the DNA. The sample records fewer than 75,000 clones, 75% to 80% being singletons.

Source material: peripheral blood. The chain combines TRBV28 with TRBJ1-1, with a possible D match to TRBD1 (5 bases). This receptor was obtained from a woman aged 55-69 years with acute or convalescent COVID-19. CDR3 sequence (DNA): TGTGCCAGCAGTTTGGTTCTCGGCGGGGGGACTGAAGCTTTCTTT. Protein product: CASSLVLGGGTEAFF.